Below are 11 T cell receptor beta chains sequenced from a single sample in a study of blood T cell repertoires in COVID-19. Sequenced by immunoSEQ multiplex PCR; TCRdb stores in-frame clones only, minus some. The sample has 150,000 to 200,000 clones, 86% seen once; the top ten hold more than 6.5%. Material: peripheral blood. The source is a woman of 80 years or more in a cohort sampled during active or convalescent COVID-19.

The chain employs TRBV30 and TRBJ1-4, with 8 bases that match TRBD1. Germline lookup yields CDR1 GTSNPN and CDR2 SVGIG (reference sequence). The V gene end was trimmed by 5 bases and the J gene end by 5 bases; junction bases not matched to a gene: 4. The length of the CDR3 is 13 residues. The DNA of the CDR3 is TGTGCCTGGCACAGGGGGAGGAATGAAAAACTGTTTTTT. This encodes CAWHRGRNEKLFF. Filled out from reference TRBV30 and TRBJ1-4, the complete variable domain reads SQTIHQWPATLVQPVGSPLSLECTVEGTSNPNLYWYRQAAGRGLQLLFYSVGIGQISSEVPQNLSASRPQDRQFILSSKKLLLSDSGFYLCAWHRGRNEKLFFGSGTQLSVL.

V usage is TRBV5-4 and J usage is TRBJ2-2; 10 nucleotides match TRBD2. V shed 6 bases, J shed 0 bases, and the junction held 8 bases outside the gene matches. Germline V gene lookup returns CDR1 SGHNT and CDR2 YYREEE (reference sequence). The CDR3 sequence is 17 residues long. CDR3 sequence: CASNKEGLASNTGELFF. The DNA for the CDR3 is TGTGCCAGCAACAAAGAGGGACTAGCGTCGAACACCGGGGAGCTGTTTTTT.

The gene calls are TRBV29-1 and TRBJ1-5, with a possible D match to TRBD1 (6 bases). The CDR3 extends over 13 amino acids. The germline V gene encodes CDR1 SQVTM and CDR2 ANQGSEA. Trimming shortened V by 4 bases and J by 4 bases, and 11 bases separated the two germline ends. The CDR3 coding sequence is TGCAGCGTTGTTACAGGGACGAATCAGCCCCAGCATTTT. Translation gives CSVVTGTNQPQHF.

This clone was seen just once. The gene calls are TRBV28 and TRBJ1-4; TRBD1 is a possible D gene (5 bases). The V and J ends lost 8 bases and 0 bases respectively, with 7 bases between them. This CDR3 has 13 amino acids. Germline V lookup: CDR1 MDHEN, CDR2 SYDVKM. The chain's CDR3 is CASQGATNEKLFF. CDR3 bases: TGTGCCAGCCAGGGCGCAACTAATGAAAAACTGTTTTTT.

The J gene is TRBJ1-1, the V gene TRBV5-1; the D gene is possibly TRBD1 (5 bases). V dropped 0 bases and J dropped 0 bases, with 12 bases sitting between them. CDR3 length equals 16 residues. CDR1 and CDR2 (germline): SGHRS, YFSETQ. CDR3 sequence: CASSLEPGGVNTEAFF. Written as DNA, the CDR3 is TGCGCCAGCAGCTTGGAACCCGGGGGGGTGAACACTGAAGCTTTCTTT.

The count of this clone is one. The chain joins TRBV7-8 to TRBJ2-3; maybe TRBD1 (5 bases). Trimming removed 1 base from V and 2 bases from J, with 13 bases in between. Germline V gene data show CDR1 as SGHVS and CDR2 as FQNEAQ. The CDR3 length is 16 residues. The CDR3, as DNA: TGTGCCAGCAGCTTAGAAGTTCCAGGGTACACAGATACGCAGTATTTT. It specifies CASSLEVPGYTDTQYF.

The chain employs TRBV19 and TRBJ2-4; D possibly corresponds to TRBD2 (5 bases). The V gene lost 8 bases and the J gene lost 8 bases, with 10 bases spanning the gap. Germline CDR1 LNHDA, CDR2 SQIVND (reference sequence). This CDR3 has 11 amino acids. The CDR3 here is CASGRFDIQYF. CDR3 in DNA: TGTGCCAGTGGGAGATTTGACATTCAGTACTTC.

The chain uses TRBV4-1 and TRBJ2-1, with D possibly matching TRBD2 (6 bases). CDR1 is MGHRA and CDR2 is YSYEKL in the germline V gene. The CDR3 loop spans 16 amino acids. V lost 7 bases and J lost 2, with 18 bases in between. In nucleotides, the CDR3 is TGCGCCAGCACCGAAAGGAGGGTGAACCCCTACAATGAGCAGTTCTTC. Its translation: CASTERRVNPYNEQFF.

This chain uses TRBV5-1 with TRBJ1-1; 7 bases agree with TRBD1. The V gene's germline CDR1 is SGHRS and CDR2 YFSETQ. This CDR3 contains 15 residues. After removal of 3 bases from V and 6 bases from J, the junction contained 11 bases not matched to a gene. DNA for the CDR3: TGCGCCAGCAGCTGGTTCGACAGGGATCTGTCTGAAGCTTTCTTT. Amino acid sequence: CASSWFDRDLSEAFF.

The chain employs TRBV9 and TRBJ2-2, with 8 bases identical to TRBD2. The ends lost 3 bases at V and 5 bases at J; junction bases unmatched: 9. Germline V gives CDR1 SGDLS, CDR2 YYNGEE. This CDR3 is built from 16 residues. The CDR3 bases are TGTGCCAGCAGCGCCTCCGCGGGGGGCCCTACCGGGGAGCTGTTTTTT. It codes for CASSASAGGPTGELFF. Drawing the rest from reference TRBV9 and TRBJ2-2, the complete variable domain is DSGVTQTPKHLITATGQRVTLRCSPRSGDLSVYWYQQSLDQGLQFLIQYYNGEERAKGNILERFSAQQFPDLHSELNLSSLELGDSALYFCASSASAGGPTGELFFGEGSRLTVL.

The chain has TRBV27 and TRBJ2-3; 7 bases align to TRBD2. The V segment lost 2 bases and the J segment 5 bases; nucleotides outside the gene matches: 10. Germline-derived CDR1 and CDR2 are MNHEY and SMNVEV (reference sequence). There are 16 residues in the CDR3. DNA of the CDR3: TGTGCCAGCAGTTTAACCCCGGGACTATTTCAAGATACGCAGTATTTT. Amino acids: CASSLTPGLFQDTQYF.